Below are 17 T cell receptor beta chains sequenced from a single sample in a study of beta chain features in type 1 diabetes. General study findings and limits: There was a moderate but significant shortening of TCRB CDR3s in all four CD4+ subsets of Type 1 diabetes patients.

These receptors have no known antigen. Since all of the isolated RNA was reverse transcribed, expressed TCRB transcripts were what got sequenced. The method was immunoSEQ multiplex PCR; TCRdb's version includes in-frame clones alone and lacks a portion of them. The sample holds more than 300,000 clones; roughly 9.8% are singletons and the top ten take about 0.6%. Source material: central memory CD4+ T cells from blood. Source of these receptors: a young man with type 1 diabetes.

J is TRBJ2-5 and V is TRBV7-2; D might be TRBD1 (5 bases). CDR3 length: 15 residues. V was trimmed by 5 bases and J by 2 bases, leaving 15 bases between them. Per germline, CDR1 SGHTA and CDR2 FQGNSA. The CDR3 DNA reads TGTGCCAGCAGCACCCGGCAGGGTAGTCAAGAGACCCAGTACTTC. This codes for CASSTRQGSQETQYF.

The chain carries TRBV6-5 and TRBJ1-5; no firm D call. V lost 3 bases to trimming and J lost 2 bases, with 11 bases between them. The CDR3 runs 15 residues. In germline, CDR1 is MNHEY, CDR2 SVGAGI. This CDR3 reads CASSYSSTGNQPQHF. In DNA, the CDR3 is TGTGCCAGCAGTTATTCGTCCACCGGCAATCAGCCCCAGCATTTT.

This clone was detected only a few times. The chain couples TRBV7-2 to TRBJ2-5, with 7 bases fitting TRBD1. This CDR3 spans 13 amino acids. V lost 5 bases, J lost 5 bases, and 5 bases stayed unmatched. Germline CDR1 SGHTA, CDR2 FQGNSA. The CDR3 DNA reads TGTGCCAGCAGCCGTACAGGGGTCGAGACCCAGTACTTC. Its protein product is CASSRTGVETQYF.

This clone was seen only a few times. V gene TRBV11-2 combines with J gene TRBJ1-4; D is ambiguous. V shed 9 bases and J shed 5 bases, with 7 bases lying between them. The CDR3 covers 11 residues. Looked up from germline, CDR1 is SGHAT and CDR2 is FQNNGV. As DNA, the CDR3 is TGTGCCAGTGAATTCAATGAAAAACTGTTTTTT. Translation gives CASEFNEKLFF. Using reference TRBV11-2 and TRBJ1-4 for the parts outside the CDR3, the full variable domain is EAGVAQSPRYKIIEKRQSVAFWCNPISGHATLYWYQQILGQGPKLLIQFQNNGVVDDSQLPKDRFSAERLKGVDSTLKIQPAKLEDSAVYLCASEFNEKLFFGSGTQLSVL.

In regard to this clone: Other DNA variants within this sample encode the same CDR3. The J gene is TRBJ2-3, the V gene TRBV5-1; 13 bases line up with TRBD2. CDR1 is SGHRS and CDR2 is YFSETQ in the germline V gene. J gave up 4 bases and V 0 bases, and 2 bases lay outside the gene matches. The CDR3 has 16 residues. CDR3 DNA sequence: TGCGCCAGCAGCTTGGGGACTAGCGGGAGCTCAGATACGCAGTATTTT. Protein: CASSLGTSGSSDTQYF.

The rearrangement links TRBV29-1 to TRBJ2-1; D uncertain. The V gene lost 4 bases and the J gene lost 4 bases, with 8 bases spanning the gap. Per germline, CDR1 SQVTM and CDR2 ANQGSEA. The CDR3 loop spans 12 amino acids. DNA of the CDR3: TGCAGCGTTGGTCACAGTTACAATGAGCAGTTCTTC. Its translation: CSVGHSYNEQFF.

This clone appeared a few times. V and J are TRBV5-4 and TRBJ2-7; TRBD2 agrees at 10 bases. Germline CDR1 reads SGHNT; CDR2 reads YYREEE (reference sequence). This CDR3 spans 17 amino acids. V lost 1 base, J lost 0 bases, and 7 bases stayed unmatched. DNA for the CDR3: TGTGCCAGCAGCTTGTCTAGCGGGAGATCGTACTCCTACGAGCAGTACTTC. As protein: CASSLSSGRSYSYEQYF.

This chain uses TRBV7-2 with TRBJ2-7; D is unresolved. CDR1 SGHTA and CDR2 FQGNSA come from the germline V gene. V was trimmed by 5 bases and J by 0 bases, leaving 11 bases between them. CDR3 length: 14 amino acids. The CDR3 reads CASSPSYSSYEQYF. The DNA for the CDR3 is TGTGCCAGCAGCCCCTCCTATAGCTCCTACGAGCAGTACTTC.

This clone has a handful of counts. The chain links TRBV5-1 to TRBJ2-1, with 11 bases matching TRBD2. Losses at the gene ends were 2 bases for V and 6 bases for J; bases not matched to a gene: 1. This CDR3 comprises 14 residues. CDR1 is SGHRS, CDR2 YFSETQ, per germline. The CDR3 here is CASSFTSGSNEQFF. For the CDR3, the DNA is TGCGCCAGCAGCTTCACTAGCGGGAGCAATGAGCAGTTCTTC.

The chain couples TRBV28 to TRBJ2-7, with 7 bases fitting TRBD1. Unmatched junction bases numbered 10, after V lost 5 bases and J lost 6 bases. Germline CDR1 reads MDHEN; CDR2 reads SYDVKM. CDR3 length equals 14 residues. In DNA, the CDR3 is TGTGCCAGCAGTGTGGGACAGACTGGGGGCGAGCAGTACTTC. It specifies CASSVGQTGGEQYF.

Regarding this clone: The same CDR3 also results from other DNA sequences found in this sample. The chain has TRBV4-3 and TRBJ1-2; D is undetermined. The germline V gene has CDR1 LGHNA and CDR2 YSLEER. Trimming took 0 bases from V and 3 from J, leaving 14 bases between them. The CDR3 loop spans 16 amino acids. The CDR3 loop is CASSQDRSGPYYGYTF. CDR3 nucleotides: TGCGCCAGCAGCCAAGACCGGAGTGGCCCCTACTATGGCTACACCTTC.

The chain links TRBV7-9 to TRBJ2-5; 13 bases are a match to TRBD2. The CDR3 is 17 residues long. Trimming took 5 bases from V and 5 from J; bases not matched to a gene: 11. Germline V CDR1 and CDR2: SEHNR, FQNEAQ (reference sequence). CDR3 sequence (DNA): TGTGCCAGCAGCCCCCCGCCGAGACTAGCGGGAGGTGAGACCCAGTACTTC. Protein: CASSPPPRLAGGETQYF. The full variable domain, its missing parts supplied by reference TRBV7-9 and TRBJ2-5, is DTGVSQNPRHKITKRGQNVTFRCDPISEHNRLYWYRQTLGQGPEFLTYFQNEAQLEKSRLLSDRFSAERPKGSFSTLEIQRTEQGDSAMYLCASSPPPRLAGGETQYFGPGTRLLVL.

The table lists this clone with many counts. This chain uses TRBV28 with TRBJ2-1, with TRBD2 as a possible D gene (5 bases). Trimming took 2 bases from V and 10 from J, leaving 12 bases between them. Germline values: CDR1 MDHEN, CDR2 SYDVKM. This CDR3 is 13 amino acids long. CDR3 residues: CASSLPSAGEQFF. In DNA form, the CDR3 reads TGTGCCAGCAGTTTACCTTCCGCGGGCGAGCAGTTCTTC.

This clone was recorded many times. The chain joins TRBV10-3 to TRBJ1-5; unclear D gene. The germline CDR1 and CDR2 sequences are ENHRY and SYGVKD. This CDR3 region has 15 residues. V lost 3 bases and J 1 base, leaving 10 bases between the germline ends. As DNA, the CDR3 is TGTGCCATCAGTGACCGTCGGGAGAGCAATCAGCCCCAGCATTTT. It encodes CAISDRRESNQPQHF.

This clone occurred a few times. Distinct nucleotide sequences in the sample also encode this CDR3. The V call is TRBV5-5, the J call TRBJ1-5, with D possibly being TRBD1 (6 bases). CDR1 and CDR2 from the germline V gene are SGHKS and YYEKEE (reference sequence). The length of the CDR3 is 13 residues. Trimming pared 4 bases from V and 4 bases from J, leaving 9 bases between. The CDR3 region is CASSLQGNQPQHF. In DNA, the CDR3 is TGTGCCAGCAGCCTACAGGGTAATCAGCCCCAGCATTTT.

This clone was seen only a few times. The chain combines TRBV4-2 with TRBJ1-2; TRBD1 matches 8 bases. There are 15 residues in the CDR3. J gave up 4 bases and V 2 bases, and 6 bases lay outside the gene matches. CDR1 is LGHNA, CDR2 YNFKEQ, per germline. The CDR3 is CASSQTDRALYGYTF. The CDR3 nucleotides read TGTGCCAGCAGCCAAACGGACAGGGCCCTCTATGGCTACACCTTC.

CDR3 DNA sequence: TGTGCCAGCAGCCCTCCAGGGGAAACTGAAGCTTTCTTT. Its translation: CASSPPGETEAFF. The chain employs TRBV9 and TRBJ1-1; possible D gene TRBD1, 6 bases. Per the germline V gene, CDR1 is SGDLS and CDR2 is YYNGEE. The CDR3 consists of 13 residues. Trimming stripped 4 bases from V and 5 bases from J, with 12 bases between.